This T cell receptor (beta chain) originates from a study of blood T cell repertoires in COVID-19. The method was immunoSEQ multiplex PCR; TCRdb's version includes in-frame clones alone and lacks a portion of them. The table shows roughly 100,000 clones, with roughly 82% occurring only once. The V gene's germline CDR1 is KGHSH and CDR2 LQKENI. CDR3 length: 16 residues. The germline V and J ends were trimmed by 1 base and 0 bases, with 9 bases remaining between them. This TCR was sampled from a human donor in a cohort sampled during active COVID-19. The V call is TRBV18, the J call TRBJ1-4; the D gene is possibly TRBD1 (5 bases). Input material: peripheral blood. The CDR3 reads CASSPRQGTTNEKLFF. The DNA for the CDR3 is TGTGCCAGCTCACCACGGCAGGGCACAACTAATGAAAAACTGTTTTTT.